The rows below give T cell receptor beta chains drawn from one sample of a study of OX40 agonist ivuxolimab in advanced cancers. Generated by immunoSEQ multiplex PCR, the TCRdb table keeps only in-frame clones and is missing some. This table has some 96,000 clones, 89% appearing once. The material was CD4+ or CD8+ T cells sorted from blood, obtained in a trial of the OX40 agonist ivuxolimab. The source is an adult with an advanced solid tumor such as melanoma, head and neck, liver or kidney cancer. Both conserved end residues are part of each CDR3. The order of the fields is J gene, clone size, D gene, V gene, CDR3 protein, CDR3 DNA. A D gene is named only where the DNA matches it firmly. Clone size is not always given. Where it is, it says once, few, many or a class for expanded clones.

TRBJ1-3,.,.,TRBV6-1,CASLKGVGAGNTIYF,TGTGCCTCCTTGAAGGGGGTAGGTGCGGGAAACACCATATATTTT
TRBJ2-2,once,.,TRBV5-1,CASSLGRVNTGELFF,TGCGCCAGCAGCTTGGGCAGGGTGAACACCGGGGAGCTGTTTTTT
TRBJ2-5,.,TRBD2,TRBV2,CASSEIKLAGGETQYF,TGTGCCAGCAGCGAAATCAAGCTAGCGGGGGGAGAGACCCAGTACTTC
TRBJ1-1,.,.,TRBV2,CASIRGGAGAFF,TGTGCCAGCATCCGGGGGGGGGCTGGAGCTTTCTTT
TRBJ2-7,.,.,TRBV27,CASRPMTLTYEQYF,TGTGCCAGCAGACCGATGACACTTACCTACGAGCAGTACTTC
TRBJ1-3,.,.,TRBV12-2,CASRLSGSGDRVGGNTIYF,TGTGCAAGTCGCTTATCGGGTAGTGGGGACAGGGTCGGCGGAAACACCATATATTTT
TRBJ2-1,.,.,TRBV10-2,CASSGSRVTGYNEQFF,TGCGCCAGCAGTGGTAGCCGGGTCACGGGCTACAATGAGCAGTTCTTC
TRBJ1-2,.,TRBD1,TRBV28,CASSLPDRGRDGYTF,TGTGCCAGCAGTTTACCAGACAGGGGGCGCGATGGCTACACCTTC
TRBJ2-2,.,.,TRBV6-1,CASTYSPNTGELFF,TGTGCCAGCACATATAGTCCGAACACCGGGGAGCTGTTTTTT
TRBJ2-5,.,.,TRBV11-2,CASSLDRGAETQYF,TGTGCCAGCAGCTTAGATCGGGGGGCAGAGACCCAGTACTTC
TRBJ2-2,.,.,TRBV18,CASSRQPGTANTGELFF,TGTGCCAGCTCACGGCAACCGGGAACAGCCAACACCGGGGAGCTGTTTTTT
TRBJ2-2,.,.,TRBV29-1,CSVATGANTGELFF,TGCAGCGTTGCGACAGGAGCGAACACCGGGGAGCTGTTTTTT
TRBJ1-3,.,.,TRBV18,CASSPLPLQRTGPSGNTIYF,TGTGCCAGCTCACCGCTACCCCTCCAGCGGACGGGTCCCTCTGGAAACACCATATATTTT
TRBJ2-7,.,TRBD1,TRBV10-1,CASSDSRDRGYEQYF,TGCGCCAGCAGTGATTCCCGGGACAGGGGTTACGAGCAGTACTTC
TRBJ1-5,.,.,TRBV27,CATARDSNQPQHF,TGTGCCACCGCCCGGGATAGCAATCAGCCCCAGCATTTT
TRBJ2-5,.,TRBD2,TRBV2,CATHRTRQETQYF,TGTGCCACACACAGGACTAGACAAGAGACCCAGTACTTC
TRBJ1-1,once,.,TRBV5-4,CASSLGQIMNTEAFF,TGTGCCAGCAGCTTGGGCCAGATAATGAACACTGAAGCTTTCTTT
TRBJ2-7,.,.,TRBV30,CAWSPGPLYEQYF,TGTGCCTGGAGTCCAGGGCCCCTCTACGAGCAGTACTTC
TRBJ1-2,.,.,TRBV6-5,CASSYSDTGSSGYTF,TGTGCCAGCAGTTACTCGGACACAGGGTCGTCTGGCTACACCTTC
TRBJ2-7,.,TRBD1,TRBV19,CASSKGQGREQYF,TGTGCCAGTAGTAAGGGACAGGGACGCGAGCAGTACTTC